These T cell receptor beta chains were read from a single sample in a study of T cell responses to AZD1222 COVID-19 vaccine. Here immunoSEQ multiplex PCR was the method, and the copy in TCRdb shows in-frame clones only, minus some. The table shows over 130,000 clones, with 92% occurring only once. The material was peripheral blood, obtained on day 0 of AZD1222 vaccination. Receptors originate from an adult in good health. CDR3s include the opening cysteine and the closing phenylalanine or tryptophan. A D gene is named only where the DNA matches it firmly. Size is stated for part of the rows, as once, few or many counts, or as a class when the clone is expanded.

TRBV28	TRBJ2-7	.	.	TGTGCGACGGGCCGACTAAGTACCTACGAGCAGTACTTC	CATGRLSTYEQYF
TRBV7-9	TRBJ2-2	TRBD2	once	TGTGCCAGCAGCTCGGACCAAGCGGGAGGGGGAACCGGGGAGCTGTTTTTT	CASSSDQAGGGTGELFF
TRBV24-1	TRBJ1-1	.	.	TGTGCCACCAGTACCCGAGGGATCACTGAAGCTTTCTTT	CATSTRGITEAFF
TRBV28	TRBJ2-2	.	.	TGTGCCAGCAGTCCCCCCCCGGGGTACACCGGGGAGCTGTTTTTT	CASSPPPGYTGELFF
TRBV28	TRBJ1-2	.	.	TGTGCCAGCAGTCGACTTGAGACAGGAAACTATGGCTACACCTTC	CASSRLETGNYGYTF
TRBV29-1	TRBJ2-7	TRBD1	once	TGCGGGGCGGGACAGGGTCAATACTTC	CGAGQGQYF
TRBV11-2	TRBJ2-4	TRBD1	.	TGTGCCAGCAGCGTAGACCGGGACAGAAACATTCAGTACTTC	CASSVDRDRNIQYF
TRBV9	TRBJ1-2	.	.	TGTGCCAGCAGCGGACAGTGGGGGCAGCGCTATGGCTACACCTTC	CASSGQWGQRYGYTF
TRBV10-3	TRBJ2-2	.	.	TGTGCCAGCACCGTGGTGACACCCAGGAACACCGGGGAGCTGTTTTTT	CASTVVTPRNTGELFF
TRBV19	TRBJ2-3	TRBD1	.	TGTGCCAGTAGTGGCCCGGGACAGGACTTACAAGATACGCAGTATTTT	CASSGPGQDLQDTQYF
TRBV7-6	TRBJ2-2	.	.	TGTGCCAGCAGCCCCATGGTCTGGGGGGATGACACCGGGGAGCTGTTTTTT	CASSPMVWGDDTGELFF
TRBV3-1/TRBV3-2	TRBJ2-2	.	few	TGTGCCAGCAGCCAAGGTGGGAACCGGGAGCTGTTTTTT	CASSQGGNRELFF
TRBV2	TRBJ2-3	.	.	TGTGCCAGCATGTGGAGACAGACCACAGATACGCAGTATTTT	CASMWRQTTDTQYF
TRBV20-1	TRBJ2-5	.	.	TGCAGTGCTAAAAAGGAGACCCAGTACTTC	CSAKKETQYF
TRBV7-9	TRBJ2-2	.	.	TGTGCCAGCAGCTTCGACAATTGGACCGGGGAGCTGTTTTTT	CASSFDNWTGELFF
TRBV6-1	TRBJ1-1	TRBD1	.	TGTGCCAGCAGTGATCCAGGGGGTGAAGTTTTCTTT	CASSDPGGEVFF
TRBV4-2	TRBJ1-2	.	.	TGTGCCAGCAGCCAAGATCCCCAGGCCCTGGGCTATGGCTACACCTTC	CASSQDPQALGYGYTF
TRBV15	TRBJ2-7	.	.	TGTGCCACCAGCGGCAGGGTGAGCTCCTACGAGCAGTACTTC	CATSGRVSSYEQYF
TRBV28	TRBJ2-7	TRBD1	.	TGTGCCAGTATGGACAGGGGGCTCGTCTACGAGCAGTACTTC	CASMDRGLVYEQYF
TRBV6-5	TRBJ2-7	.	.	TGTGCCAGCAAGTCGGGGGACCTCAGAAACGAGCAGTACTTC	CASKSGDLRNEQYF
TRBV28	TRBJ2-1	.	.	TGTGCCAGCAGTTTCAGGGAGTCCTACAATGAGCAGTTCTTC	CASSFRESYNEQFF
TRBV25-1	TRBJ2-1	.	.	TGTGCCAGCAGTGAATCCAAGCGGACCTCCTACAATGAGCAGTTCTTC	CASSESKRTSYNEQFF
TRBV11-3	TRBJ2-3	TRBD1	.	TGTGCCAGCAGCCCCCAGACAGGGGGCGAGGGAGATACGCAGTATTTT	CASSPQTGGEGDTQYF
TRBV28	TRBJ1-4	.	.	TGTGCCAGCAGTTTTAGACAGTCGGGTGAAAAACTGTTTTTT	CASSFRQSGEKLFF
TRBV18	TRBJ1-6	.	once	TGTGCCAGCTCACCAAAACAGGGAAATTCACCCCTCCACTTT	CASSPKQGNSPLHF
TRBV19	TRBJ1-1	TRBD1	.	TGTGCCAGTAGTTATACAGGGGTCCGGACTGAAGCTTTCTTT	CASSYTGVRTEAFF
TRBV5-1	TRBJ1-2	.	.	TGCGCCAGCAGCTTTTCCGACGGATCCTATGGCTACACCTTC	CASSFSDGSYGYTF
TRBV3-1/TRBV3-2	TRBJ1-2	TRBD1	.	TGTGCCAGCAGCCGGTCCGGACAGGTTGGCTATGGCTACACCTTC	CASSRSGQVGYGYTF
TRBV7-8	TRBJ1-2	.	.	TGTGCCAGCAGTTATGGACAACACTATGGCTACACCTTC	CASSYGQHYGYTF
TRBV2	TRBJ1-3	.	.	TGTGCCAGCAGTGGACAGCTTCTGTCTGGAAACACCATATATTTT	CASSGQLLSGNTIYF
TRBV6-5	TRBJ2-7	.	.	TGTGCCAGCAGTTACTATGGGAGCGACTACGAGCAGTACTTC	CASSYYGSDYEQYF
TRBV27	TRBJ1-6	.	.	TGTGCCAGCAGTTTCTACGGCAGATTCAGCTCCTATAATTCACCCCTCCACTTT	CASSFYGRFSSYNSPLHF
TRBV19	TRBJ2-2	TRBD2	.	TGTGCCAGTAGTGGGATTAGCGGGGTACGGGTCACCGGGGAGCTGTTTTTT	CASSGISGVRVTGELFF
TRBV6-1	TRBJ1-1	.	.	TGTGCCAGCAGTGAAGTCGGGACTGAAGCTTTCTTT	CASSEVGTEAFF
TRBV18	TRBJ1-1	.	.	TGTGCCAGCTCCCCTCAGGGCAACACTGAAGCTTTCTTT	CASSPQGNTEAFF
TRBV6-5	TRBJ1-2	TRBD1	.	TGTGCCAGCAATCCGCGGGACAGGTCCCAATATGGCTACACCTTC	CASNPRDRSQYGYTF
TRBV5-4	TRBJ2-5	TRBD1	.	TGTGCCAGCAGCACGGGAGTCCGGACAGGGGAAGAGACCCAGTACTTC	CASSTGVRTGEETQYF
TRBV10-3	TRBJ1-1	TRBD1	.	TGTGCCATCTCTCCGTTTGGGACAGGGGGATCGAACACTGAAGCTTTCTTT	CAISPFGTGGSNTEAFF
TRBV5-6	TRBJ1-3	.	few	TGTGCCAGCAGCTTGGGTCACAACTCTGGAAACACCATATATTTT	CASSLGHNSGNTIYF
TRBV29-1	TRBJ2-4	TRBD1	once	TGCAGCGTTGTTCAGGGGGAAACCAAAAACATTCAGTACTTC	CSVVQGETKNIQYF
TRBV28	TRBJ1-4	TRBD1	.	TGTGCCAGCAGTTTACAGGGGGCCGATGAAAAACTGTTTTTT	CASSLQGADEKLFF
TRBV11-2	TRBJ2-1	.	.	TGTGCCAGCAGCTTAAGGCAGGCGAATGAGCAGTTCTTC	CASSLRQANEQFF
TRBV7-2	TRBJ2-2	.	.	TGTGCCAGCAGCTTTTCTCCGAACACCGGGGAGCTGTTTTTT	CASSFSPNTGELFF
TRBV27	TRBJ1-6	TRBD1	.	TGTGCCAGCAGTTGGGACAGGGGAGGAGGGGGCTATAATTCACCCCTCCACTTT	CASSWDRGGGGYNSPLHF
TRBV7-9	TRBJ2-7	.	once	TGTGCCAGCAGCTTTGGGCAGGGGAGCTCCTACGAGCAGTACTTC	CASSFGQGSSYEQYF
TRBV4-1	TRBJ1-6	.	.	TGCGCCAGCAGCCAAGAGTGGGTTGGAGTTTCACCCCTCCACTTT	CASSQEWVGVSPLHF
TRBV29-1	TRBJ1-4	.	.	TGCAGCGTTGACAACGGCGAAAAACTGTTTTTT	CSVDNGEKLFF
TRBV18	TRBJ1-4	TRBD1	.	TGTGCCAGCTCACCCGGACAGGCCGGCGAAAAACTGTTTTTT	CASSPGQAGEKLFF
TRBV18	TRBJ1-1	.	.	TGTGCCAGCCATAGCTGGGGGCAATCCCAGACTGAAGCTTTCTTT	CASHSWGQSQTEAFF
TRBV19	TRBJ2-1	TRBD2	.	TGTGCCAGTAGAATTTCCCTAGCGGACAATGAGCAGTTCTTC	CASRISLADNEQFF
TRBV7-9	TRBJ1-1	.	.	TGTGCCAGCAGCGCCGACAGCGGAAACACTGAAGCTTTCTTT	CASSADSGNTEAFF
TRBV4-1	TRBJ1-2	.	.	TGCGCCAGCAGCCAAGAGGCCACGAATGGCTACACCTTC	CASSQEATNGYTF
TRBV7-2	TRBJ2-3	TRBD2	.	TGTGCCAGCAGCGATCGGACTAGCGGGGGCACAGATACGCAGTATTTT	CASSDRTSGGTDTQYF
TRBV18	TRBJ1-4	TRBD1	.	TGTGCCAGCTCACGGGACAGTGCTGAAAAACTGTTTTTT	CASSRDSAEKLFF
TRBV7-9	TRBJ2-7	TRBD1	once	TGTGCCAGCAGCGCGACCAGGACAGGGATAAGGGAGCAGTACTTC	CASSATRTGIREQYF
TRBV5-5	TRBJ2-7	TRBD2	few	TGTGCCAGCAGCTTTCTAGCGGGGGGCTCCTACGAGCAGTACTTC	CASSFLAGGSYEQYF
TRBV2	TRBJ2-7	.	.	TGTGCCAGCAGTGAAGGGGCAGGATACTACGAGCAGTACTTC	CASSEGAGYYEQYF